This TCR beta chain is from a study of human T cells and chemical hapten exposure. Study results and caveats: Those TCRs sitting above 1 in 1000 frequency stayed the same with DPC sensitization.

It was unfractionated whole blood from which total RNA was extracted. With 7 bases removed from V and 2 bases from J, the gap between germline ends came to 11 bases. The CDR3 sequence is 13 residues long. Attachment of unique molecular identifiers to individual cDNA molecules was performed in the library. In the original processing: Sample TCR counts, which ranged from about 20,000 to 690,600, had a median of roughly 99,000. Each CDR3 protein gets one entry after TCRdb re-called the 5' RACE reads with MiXCR. TCRdb assigned the V and J calls; the authors' analysis was not used. The sample carries more than 60,000 distinct CDR3 sequences, about 15% recorded once. Only a few counts were recorded for this clonotype. Its antigen is unknown.

The gene calls are TRBV12-3 or TRBV12-4 and TRBJ1-1, with TRBD1 as a possible D gene (6 bases). This TCR came from a female donor in good health. This CDR3 reads CASTDRSNTEAFF. Here the CDR3 DNA reads TGTGCCAGCACCGACAGGTCCAACACTGAAGCTTTCTTT.